This entry lists 15 T cell receptor beta chains sequenced from one sample in a study of CD8 T cells in ankylosing spondylitis. Which antigens these TCRs recognize remains unknown. One entry per CDR3 protein results from TCRdb running MiXCR on the 5' RACE reads. Found here are about 510,000 distinct CDR3 sequences, roughly 5% of them singletons; the top ten hold under 4.5%. Broader study findings: Characteristic, it appeared, of ankylosing spondylitis blood was a TCR beta motif of roughly eight highly homologous variants.

Sequencing was carried out using blood, either unsorted or a sorted T cell fraction (not recorded which). These receptors were collected from a male donor with ankylosing spondylitis.

This clonotype was seen only a few times. The chain links TRBV12-3 or TRBV12-4 to TRBJ2-7; 9 bases align to TRBD1. J gave up 6 bases and V 2 bases, and 8 bases lay outside the gene matches. This CDR3 has 15 amino acids. The CDR3 loop reads CASSLYWDRAREQYF. The CDR3 DNA is TGTGCCAGCAGTTTATACTGGGACAGGGCCCGCGAGCAGTACTTC.

This clonotype was counted many times. The chain recombines TRBV5-1 with TRBJ2-7, with 7 bases lining up with TRBD1. Germline V CDR1 and CDR2: SGHRS, YFSETQ. The CDR3 length is 15 residues. V was clipped by 5 bases and J by 2 bases; unmatched bases: 10. CDR3 bases: TGCGCCAGCAGAGCGTCCAACAGGGGAACCTACGAGCAGTACTTC. Encoded protein: CASRASNRGTYEQYF.

A remark on this clonotype: A read error may explain this, as a much larger clone is one base away. The chain uses TRBV7-2 and TRBJ2-5; D might be TRBD2 (6 bases). This CDR3 spans 11 amino acids. V was cut by 5 bases and J by 5 bases, with 6 bases left in between. Germline CDR1 SGHTA, CDR2 FQGNSA. The CDR3, as DNA: TGTGCCAGCAGCGGGGGGGAGACCCAGTACTTC. Translating gives CASSGGETQYF.

There are many counts of this clonotype. The chain links TRBV5-1 to TRBJ2-2; tentative D call: TRBD2 (5 bases). The CDR3 extends over 14 amino acids. Per germline, CDR1 SGHRS and CDR2 YFSETQ. Between the trimmed V and J ends, which lost 2 bases and 4 bases, there was a span of 9 bases. CDR3 sequence (DNA): TGCGCCAGCAGCTTACGAGGGTTCACCGGGGAGCTGTTTTTT. It codes for CASSLRGFTGELFF.

This clonotype was seen more than once but under ten times. The rearrangement links TRBV7-6 to TRBJ2-1, with TRBD1 matching 8 bases. The germline CDR1 and CDR2 sequences are SGHVS and FNYEAQ. With V trimmed by 3 bases and J by 7 bases, 11 bases remained unmatched. The CDR3 has 16 amino acids. The CDR3 nucleotides read TGTGCCAGCAGCTTGAATGCGAATCAGGGGGCAAATGAGCAGTTCTTC. It translates to CASSLNANQGANEQFF. Based on the CDR3 plus reference TRBV7-6 and TRBJ2-1, the full variable domain is GAGVSQSPRYKVTKRGQDVALRCDPISGHVSLYWYRQALGQGPEFLTYFNYEAQQDKSGLPNDRFSAERPEGSISTLTIQRTEQRDSAMYRCASSLNANQGANEQFFGPGTRLTVL.

This clonotype was observed at least ten times. The rearrangement uses TRBV11-1 and TRBJ2-1; 10 nucleotides align to TRBD2. Germline lookup yields CDR1 SGHAT and CDR2 FQDESV (reference sequence). This CDR3 spans 15 amino acids. The junction had 3 bases not matched to a gene; V was cut back by 3 bases and J by 4 bases. In nucleotides, the CDR3 is TGTGCCAGCAGCTTTTCTAGCGGGGGATACAATGAGCAGTTCTTC. It translates to CASSFSSGGYNEQFF.

This clonotype was recorded at least ten times. V and J are TRBV29-1 and TRBJ1-6; maybe TRBD1 (6 bases). The germline CDR1 and CDR2 sequences are SQVTM and ANQGSEA. Trimming took off 6 bases at V and 5 bases at J, with 11 bases between the two ends. The CDR3 contains 13 residues. CDR3: CSVRGQDNSPLHF. The CDR3 nucleotides are TGCAGCGTCCGGGGACAAGATAATTCACCCCTCCACTTT.

This clonotype was seen many times. The genes are TRBV5-6 and TRBJ1-1; D may be TRBD1 (6 bases). V lost 1 base and J lost 0, with 10 bases in between. Germline values: CDR1 SGHDT, CDR2 YYEEEE. There are 15 residues in the CDR3. In DNA form, the CDR3 reads TGTGCCAGCAGCTTGTTACAGGGCCTGAACACTGAAGCTTTCTTT. Translated: CASSLLQGLNTEAFF.

The sample holds many counts of this clonotype. The V call is TRBV27, the J call TRBJ1-2; 8 bases align to TRBD1. Unmatched junction bases numbered 10, after V lost 5 bases and J lost 5 bases. The germline V gene has CDR1 MNHEY and CDR2 SMNVEV (reference sequence). The CDR3 runs 15 residues. CDR3 amino acids: CASSPGGQEAYGYTF. CDR3 DNA sequence: TGTGCCAGCAGTCCCGGGGGACAGGAGGCTTATGGCTACACCTTC.

This clonotype was picked up many times. This chain links TRBV12-3 or TRBV12-4 with TRBJ1-5; no clear D. This CDR3 contains 12 residues. V lost 5 bases and J 6 bases, leaving 8 bases between the germline ends. The chain's CDR3 is CASSPRSQPQHF. CDR3 nucleotide sequence: TGTGCCAGCAGTCCCCGGAGTCAGCCCCAGCATTTT.

There are a few counts of this clonotype. The rearrangement links TRBV20-1 to TRBJ2-7, with D tentatively TRBD1 or TRBD2 (6 bases each). There are 16 residues in the CDR3. V lost 1 base, J lost 2 bases, and 18 bases lay in between. The germline V gene has CDR1 DFQATT and CDR2 SNEGSKA (reference sequence). CDR3 in amino acids: CSARVIGGGNPYEQYF. The CDR3 DNA follows: TGCAGTGCTAGAGTGATAGGAGGGGGGAATCCCTACGAGCAGTACTTC.

This clonotype has at least ten counts. The chain joins TRBV6-1 to TRBJ2-7; 8 nucleotides match TRBD2. Germline V gene sequence: CDR1 MNHNS, CDR2 SASEGT. V lost 6 bases to trimming and J lost 0 bases; unmatched junction nucleotides: 10. This CDR3 has 16 amino acids. This CDR3 reads CASSPRAGGSSYEQYF. Written as DNA, the CDR3 is TGTGCCAGCAGCCCTCGGGCGGGGGGCAGCTCCTACGAGCAGTACTTC.

The gene calls are TRBV29-1 and TRBJ1-2, with D tentatively TRBD1 (5 bases). The CDR3 extends over 16 amino acids. Germline values: CDR1 SQVTM, CDR2 ANQGSEA. V was shortened by 6 bases and J by 0 bases, with 20 bases between the two germline ends. The DNA for the CDR3 is TGCAGCGTGACCGCAGGGTACAAAGCCGCTAACTATGGCTACACCTTC. Residues: CSVTAGYKAANYGYTF.

This clonotype was observed at least ten times. The chain recombines TRBV29-1 with TRBJ1-2, with D possibly being TRBD1 (5 bases). CDR3 length: 13 residues. V lost 2 bases and J 3 bases, leaving 10 bases between the germline ends. Germline V lookup: CDR1 SQVTM, CDR2 ANQGSEA. CDR3 sequence reads: CSVEKRGYYGYTF. The CDR3 DNA reads TGCAGCGTTGAAAAAAGGGGATACTATGGCTACACCTTC.

Ten or more counts support this clonotype. The rearrangement joins TRBV5-6 to TRBJ2-1, with D perhaps TRBD2 (5 bases). Germline values: CDR1 SGHDT, CDR2 YYEEEE. The length of the CDR3 is 14 residues. V was clipped by 4 bases and J by 7 bases, with 15 bases between them. The CDR3 region is CASSEEEGMNEQFF. The CDR3 bases are TGTGCCAGCAGCGAAGAAGAGGGCATGAATGAGCAGTTCTTC.